This entry describes one T cell receptor beta chain. Antigen unknown. The germline gene is not matched at one end of the junction; a read error may be the cause. Amplified TCR beta CDR3 regions derived from RNA transcripts. Carried out on the TCR CDR3, a first-round RT-PCR used the HTBI primer set. Each CDR3 protein is one row after TCRdb ran MiXCR on the multiplex PCR reads. The table lists about 840,000 distinct CDR3 sequences, over 35% of them singletons. The CDR3 runs to 15 residues. CDR1 is SGHTA, CDR2 FQGTGA, per germline. This record belongs to a study of T cells in Graves' hyperthyroidism and ophthalmopathy. Study-wide results and limits: Most thyroid clonotypes with frequency above 0.001 were detected in blood.

The sample comprised blood. The chain uses TRBV7-3 and TRBJ1-6; D is possibly TRBD1 (5 bases). The receptor was derived from a man aged 18 to 30 with Graves' hyperthyroidism. The CDR3 DNA reads TGTGCCGGCAGCACCGGGAGGGGCGACAATTCACCCCTCCACTTT. It encodes CAGSTGRGDNSPLHF.